This T cell receptor (beta chain) derives from a study of Ad26.COV2.S vaccination and SARS-CoV-2 variants. Treatment here: 19 received Ad26.COV2.S at low or high dose, single or two shots; about 5 received placebo; per-sample allocation not given. Day 63 after the first injection of vaccine or placebo was the sampling time. Whoever gave the sample was an adult aged 18-55 years in Boston. Data came from immunoSEQ multiplex PCR; TCRdb stores just in-frame clones and leaves some out. The top ten clones hold roughly 3.1% of a sample with hundreds of thousands of clones, roughly 91% of them seen once. The CDR3 covers 14 residues. Germline CDR1 is MNHEY and CDR2 is SMNVEV (reference sequence). The V and J ends lost 3 bases and 4 bases respectively, with 11 bases between them.

The receptor was derived from a person between 18 and 65 years old who received the Ad26.COV2.S COVID-19 vaccine or a placebo. The sequencing here drew on peripheral blood, taken in a trial of Ad26.COV2.S vaccine versus placebo. The chain couples TRBV27 to TRBJ2-3; D gene unclear. The CDR3 sequence: CASSLLTASDTQYF. CDR3 in DNA: TGTGCCAGCAGTTTGCTAACAGCCTCAGATACGCAGTATTTT.